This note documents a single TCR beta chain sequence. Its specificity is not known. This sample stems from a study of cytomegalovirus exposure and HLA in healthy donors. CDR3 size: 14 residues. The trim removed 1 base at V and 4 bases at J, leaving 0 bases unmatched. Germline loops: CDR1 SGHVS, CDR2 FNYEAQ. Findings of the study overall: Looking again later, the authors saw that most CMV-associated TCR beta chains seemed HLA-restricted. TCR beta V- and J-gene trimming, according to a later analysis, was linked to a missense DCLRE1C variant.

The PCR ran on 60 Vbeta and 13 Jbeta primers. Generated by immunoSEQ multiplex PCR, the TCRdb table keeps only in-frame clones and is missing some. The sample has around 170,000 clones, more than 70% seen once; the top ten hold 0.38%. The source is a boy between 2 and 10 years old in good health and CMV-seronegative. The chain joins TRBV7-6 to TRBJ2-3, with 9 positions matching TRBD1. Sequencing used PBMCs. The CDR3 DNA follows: TGTGCCAGCAGCTTAGGACAGGGGGCAGATACGCAGTATTTT. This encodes CASSLGQGADTQYF.